The 30 T cell receptor beta chains below were found in one sample sequenced in a study of T cell responses to AZD1222 COVID-19 vaccine. The method was immunoSEQ multiplex PCR; TCRdb's version includes in-frame clones alone and lacks a portion of them. The sample includes 200,000 or so clones, 87% seen only once; the top ten take 2.7%. The source was peripheral blood, collected on day 0 of MenACWY control vaccination. Receptors were obtained from an adult in good health.

In its sample, this clone was seen once. J is TRBJ1-4 and V is TRBV19; 7 bases map to TRBD1. Trimming at V came to 7 bases and at J to 3 bases, leaving 5 bases not matched to a gene. Germline V gene data show CDR1 as LNHDA and CDR2 as SQIVND (reference sequence). This CDR3 contains 14 residues. The CDR3 nucleotides are TGTGCCAGTAATTGGGGACAGCCTAATGAAAAACTGTTTTTT. Translating it yields CASNWGQPNEKLFF.

The J gene is TRBJ1-5, the V gene TRBV7-8; D unresolved. Per germline, CDR1 SGHVS and CDR2 FQNEAQ. V was shortened by 6 bases and J by 7 bases, with 13 bases between the two germline ends. The CDR3 covers 13 residues. The CDR3 nucleotides are TGTGCCAGCAGTTTCGATAGGAGACAGCCCCAGCATTTT. Its protein product is CASSFDRRQPQHF.

This clone appeared a single time. The V and J genes are TRBV27 and TRBJ2-5; 7 bases are shared with TRBD2. The CDR3 length is 15 residues. V trimming: 3 bases; J trimming: 0 bases; junction bases outside the gene matches: 4. Looked up from germline, CDR1 is MNHEY and CDR2 is SMNVEV (reference sequence). CDR3 bases: TGTGCCAGCAGTTTCCTGCGGGGGTACCAAGAGACCCAGTACTTC. This translates into CASSFLRGYQETQYF.

The rearrangement joins TRBV18 to TRBJ2-7; TRBD1 matches 8 bases. The CDR3 totals 13 residues. CDR1 is KGHSH, CDR2 LQKENI, per germline. The junction had 6 bases not matched to a gene; V was cut back by 3 bases and J by 8 bases. The CDR3 region has the DNA TGTGCCAGCTCACCGTTGGACAGGGAACAGCAGTACTTC. Its protein product is CASSPLDREQQYF.

This clone was counted a few times. The chain has TRBV28 and TRBJ2-7; 16 bases are a match to TRBD2. The CDR3 covers 16 residues. V trimming: 7 bases; J trimming: 2 bases; junction bases outside the gene matches: 5. Germline-derived CDR1 and CDR2 are MDHEN and SYDVKM. Written as DNA, the CDR3 is TGTGCCAGCACCCCCGGGACTAGCGGGAGGGCCTACGAGCAGTACTTC. Its translation: CASTPGTSGRAYEQYF.

The chain recombines TRBV9 with TRBJ1-2, with 7 bases aligning to TRBD1. Looked up from germline, CDR1 is SGDLS and CDR2 is YYNGEE. J was trimmed by 4 bases and V by 4 bases; bases with no gene match: 4. There are 13 residues in the CDR3. Here the CDR3 DNA reads TGTGCCAGCAGCTTCCGGACAGGCTATGGCTACACCTTC. Residues: CASSFRTGYGYTF.

The CDR3 DNA is TGTGCCAGTAGTGCAAAAGGACAGGGCCTAAATCAGCCCCAGCATTTT. Translation gives CASSAKGQGLNQPQHF. The J gene is TRBJ1-5, the V gene TRBV19, with TRBD1 matching 8 bases. CDR1 is LNHDA, CDR2 SQIVND, per germline (reference sequence). J gave up 4 bases and V 5 bases, and 10 bases lay outside the gene matches. The CDR3 totals 16 residues.

The rearrangement links TRBV18 to TRBJ1-3; TRBD1 is a possible D gene (5 bases). Germline CDR1 reads KGHSH; CDR2 reads LQKENI. This CDR3 comprises 15 residues. V was shortened by 2 bases and J by 5 bases, with 13 bases between the two germline ends. The CDR3 here is CASSPGAGQRNTIYF. Written as DNA, the CDR3 is TGTGCCAGCTCACCAGGGGCAGGTCAACGAAACACCATATATTTT.

The chain couples TRBV6-4 to TRBJ1-1; D is possibly TRBD1 (6 bases). The CDR3 covers 14 residues. Germline V gives CDR1 MRHNA, CDR2 SNTAGT. Deletions cut 5 bases from V and 2 bases from J, with 12 bases between. The CDR3 sequence is CASSMDSRNTEAFF. The DNA of the CDR3 is TGTGCCAGCAGTATGGACAGTCGTAACACTGAAGCTTTCTTT.

This clone rates as medium-sized. This sequence joins TRBV28 and TRBJ2-1; a possible D gene is TRBD2 (6 bases). V gave up 3 bases and J gave up 8 bases, with 29 bases separating them. The CDR3 contains 19 residues. Germline CDR1 reads MDHEN; CDR2 reads SYDVKM. CDR3 bases: TGTGCCAGCAGTTTTAAGTTGGCGGGGCTTAGGTTCTTCTCGCATGAGCAGTTCTTC. Translation gives CASSFKLAGLRFFSHEQFF.

The chain carries TRBV5-1 and TRBJ2-3, with 10 bases identical to TRBD2. The ends lost 0 bases at V and 5 bases at J; junction bases unmatched: 6. The germline CDR1 and CDR2 sequences are SGHRS and YFSETQ. CDR3 size: 16 residues. This CDR3 is CASSLGLAGAGDTQYF. CDR3 DNA: TGCGCCAGCAGCTTGGGGCTAGCGGGGGCGGGAGATACGCAGTATTTT.

V is TRBV6-2 or TRBV6-3 and J is TRBJ1-4; TRBD1 agrees at 9 bases. The CDR3 loop spans 14 amino acids. In germline, CDR1 is MNHEY, CDR2 SVGEGT. The V gene end was trimmed by 3 bases and the J gene end by 10 bases; junction bases not matched to a gene: 6. The CDR3, as DNA: TGTGCCAGCAGTTATTCGGGACAGGGAGGAAAACTGTTTTTT. Amino acid sequence: CASSYSGQGGKLFF.

This clone was observed a handful of times. The chain uses TRBV12-3 or TRBV12-4 and TRBJ2-6, with D maybe TRBD1 (6 bases). V was shortened by 10 bases and J by 15 bases, with 19 bases between the two germline ends. The CDR3 contains 12 residues. The chain's CDR3 is CAIGGGRSDLTF. Here the CDR3 DNA reads TGTGCCATTGGTGGGGGCAGATCCGACCTGACTTTC.

The chain has TRBV19 and TRBJ2-7; 8 bases map to TRBD1. The CDR3 covers 14 residues. Trimming at V came to 5 bases and at J to 5 bases, leaving 8 bases not matched to a gene. The germline gives CDR1 LNHDA, CDR2 SQIVND (reference sequence). The CDR3 sequence is CASSARQGRDEQYF. The CDR3 DNA sequence: TGTGCCAGTAGTGCGCGACAGGGGAGAGACGAGCAGTACTTC.

The chain couples TRBV28 to TRBJ1-1; D might be TRBD1 (6 bases). The CDR3 runs 16 residues. V lost 6 bases and J 4 bases, leaving 21 bases between the germline ends. The germline V gene encodes CDR1 MDHEN and CDR2 SYDVKM. Here the CDR3 reads CASRPEAGHESTEAFF. CDR3 in DNA: TGTGCCAGCAGACCCGAGGCGGGACATGAGAGCACTGAAGCTTTCTTT.

This CDR3 is CASSLDWRGEQYF. CDR3 bases: TGTGCCAGCAGCTTGGATTGGCGGGGCGAGCAGTACTTC. The chain employs TRBV5-6 and TRBJ2-7, with D possibly being TRBD2 (6 bases). Germline CDR1 is SGHDT and CDR2 is YYEEEE. Trimming left V 0 bases short and J 6 bases short, with 10 bases between. CDR3 length: 13 residues.

This clone occurred a few times. The CDR3 DNA reads TGTGCCAGCAGCCCTATAGCGGGAGGGCCCGTTAGCACCGGGGAGCTGTTTTTT. It translates to CASSPIAGGPVSTGELFF. The chain combines TRBV14 with TRBJ2-2, with 11 bases identical to TRBD2. The germline V gene encodes CDR1 SGHDN and CDR2 FVKESK. After removal of 4 bases from V and 4 bases from J, the junction contained 11 bases not matched to a gene. This CDR3 contains 18 residues.

This rearrangement joins TRBV11-3 to TRBJ2-2, with 8 bases identical to TRBD1. The CDR3 sequence is 15 residues long. J lost 6 bases, V lost 7 bases, and 10 bases had no gene match. The germline V gene has CDR1 SGHNT and CDR2 YENEEA. CDR3 loop: CASTQAQGASGELFF. The CDR3, as DNA: TGTGCCAGCACCCAAGCCCAGGGGGCCTCCGGGGAGCTGTTTTTT.

This clone has more than one count but fewer than ten. This rearrangement joins TRBV6-4 to TRBJ1-1; D gene unclear. The length of the CDR3 is 13 residues. Germline CDR1 is MRHNA and CDR2 is SNTAGT. V was shortened by 3 bases and J by 1 base, with 6 bases between the two germline ends. The CDR3 loop is CASSDGRNTEAFF. The CDR3 nucleotides are TGTGCCAGCAGTGATGGGCGGAACACTGAAGCTTTCTTT.

The chain is built from TRBV6-5 and TRBJ1-2, with a tentative D call TRBD1 (6 bases). Per germline, CDR1 MNHEY and CDR2 SVGAGI. The V end lost 2 bases, the J end lost 8 bases, and 9 bases lay between the germline ends. The length of the CDR3 is 12 residues. CDR3 protein: CASSYGGEGYTF. The CDR3 DNA follows: TGTGCCAGCAGTTACGGGGGCGAAGGCTACACCTTC.

The chain joins TRBV6-5 to TRBJ1-1, with 8 positions matching TRBD1. The V gene's germline CDR1 is MNHEY and CDR2 SVGAGI. V lost 4 bases, J lost 1 base, and 5 bases stayed unmatched. The CDR3 covers 15 residues. CDR3 DNA sequence: TGTGCCAGCAGTTCTCAGGGACAGGCGAACACTGAAGCTTTCTTT. This sequence encodes CASSSQGQANTEAFF.

The rearrangement uses TRBV9 and TRBJ1-6; TRBD1 is a possible D gene (5 bases). Trimming left V 6 bases short and J 8 bases short, with 12 bases between. The germline CDR1 and CDR2 sequences are SGDLS and YYNGEE. The CDR3 has 13 amino acids. CDR3 DNA sequence: TGTGCCAGCACTCAGGGCGGTGATTCACCCCTCCACTTT. This encodes CASTQGGDSPLHF. Using reference TRBV9 and TRBJ1-6 for the parts outside the CDR3, the full variable domain is DSGVTQTPKHLITATGQRVTLRCSPRSGDLSVYWYQQSLDQGLQFLIQYYNGEERAKGNILERFSAQQFPDLHSELNLSSLELGDSALYFCASTQGGDSPLHFGNGTRLTVT.

V gene TRBV29-1 combines with J gene TRBJ1-2, with 8 nucleotides matching TRBD1. V shed 7 bases and J 8 bases; nucleotides not matched to a gene: 6. Germline V gene sequence: CDR1 SQVTM, CDR2 ANQGSEA. This CDR3 is built from 11 residues. CDR3 residues: CSGSDRDGYTF. CDR3 DNA: TGCAGCGGCTCGGACAGGGACGGCTACACCTTC.

This clone has just one count. This chain connects TRBV9 to TRBJ1-6, with D unclear. The germline V gene has CDR1 SGDLS and CDR2 YYNGEE. The V gene lost 4 bases and the J gene lost 5 bases, with 16 bases spanning the gap. The CDR3 totals 16 residues. CDR3 bases: TGTGCCAGCAGCCCACGTCCTGGTACCGATAATTCACCCCTCCACTTT. The encoded protein is CASSPRPGTDNSPLHF.

In its sample, this clone was seen once. This chain connects TRBV28 to TRBJ2-3; 11 nucleotides align to TRBD2. The V segment lost 3 bases and the J segment 6 bases; nucleotides outside the gene matches: 8. Germline V gives CDR1 MDHEN, CDR2 SYDVKM. The CDR3 sequence is 16 residues long. The CDR3 region has the DNA TGTGCCAGCAGTTTCCCCACGGGACTAGCGGTTGATACGCAGTATTTT. It encodes CASSFPTGLAVDTQYF.

J is TRBJ1-1 and V is TRBV7-9, with D maybe TRBD1 (5 bases). This CDR3 has 14 residues. V was pared by 5 bases and J by 4 bases, with 14 bases between. CDR1 SEHNR and CDR2 FQNEAQ come from the germline V gene (reference sequence). CDR3 nucleotide sequence: TGTGCCAGCAGCCCCCAGGGTGCGGGCACTGAAGCTTTCTTT. Protein sequence: CASSPQGAGTEAFF. The variable domain in full, completed from reference TRBV7-9 and TRBJ1-1, reads DTGVSQNPRHKITKRGQNVTFRCDPISEHNRLYWYRQTLGQGPEFLTYFQNEAQLEKSRLLSDRFSAERPKGSFSTLEIQRTEQGDSAMYLCASSPQGAGTEAFFGQGTRLTVV.

About this clone: Other DNA sequences from this sample encode an identical CDR3 as well. This chain uses TRBV28 with TRBJ1-5; D possibly corresponds to TRBD1 (6 bases). CDR1 is MDHEN and CDR2 is SYDVKM in the germline V gene. The CDR3 has 14 residues. Deletions cut 4 bases from V and 1 base from J, with 8 bases between. This CDR3 reads CASSSGGSNQPQHF. Here the CDR3 DNA reads TGTGCCAGCAGTTCCGGGGGCAGCAATCAGCCCCAGCATTTT.

This clone was picked up a small number of times. This chain connects TRBV5-1 to TRBJ1-2, with TRBD1 as a possible D gene (5 bases). The CDR3 sequence is 16 residues long. Germline CDR1 and CDR2: SGHRS and YFSETQ. V lost 2 bases to trimming and J lost 5 bases, with 19 bases between them. CDR3 in amino acids: CASSFPSWGEGYGYTF. The DNA for the CDR3 is TGCGCCAGCAGCTTTCCGTCTTGGGGAGAGGGGTATGGCTACACCTTC.

The rearrangement uses TRBV18 and TRBJ2-7; TRBD1 or TRBD2 may be the D gene (5 bases each). The CDR3 consists of 14 residues. Trimming left V 2 bases short and J 4 bases short, with 12 bases between. Germline lookup yields CDR1 KGHSH and CDR2 LQKENI. CDR3 sequence (DNA): TGTGCCAGCTCACCAGTTAACGGGGCGTACGAGCAGTACTTC. Translated: CASSPVNGAYEQYF.

This clone has only a few counts. The V gene is TRBV9, the J gene TRBJ2-1; a possible D gene is TRBD2 (6 bases). The germline V and J ends were trimmed by 6 bases and 0 bases, with 16 bases remaining between them. Germline CDR1 SGDLS, CDR2 YYNGEE. The CDR3 length is 16 residues. The CDR3: CASTSFGGASYNEQFF. The CDR3 nucleotides are TGTGCCAGCACCTCCTTCGGGGGTGCCTCCTACAATGAGCAGTTCTTC.